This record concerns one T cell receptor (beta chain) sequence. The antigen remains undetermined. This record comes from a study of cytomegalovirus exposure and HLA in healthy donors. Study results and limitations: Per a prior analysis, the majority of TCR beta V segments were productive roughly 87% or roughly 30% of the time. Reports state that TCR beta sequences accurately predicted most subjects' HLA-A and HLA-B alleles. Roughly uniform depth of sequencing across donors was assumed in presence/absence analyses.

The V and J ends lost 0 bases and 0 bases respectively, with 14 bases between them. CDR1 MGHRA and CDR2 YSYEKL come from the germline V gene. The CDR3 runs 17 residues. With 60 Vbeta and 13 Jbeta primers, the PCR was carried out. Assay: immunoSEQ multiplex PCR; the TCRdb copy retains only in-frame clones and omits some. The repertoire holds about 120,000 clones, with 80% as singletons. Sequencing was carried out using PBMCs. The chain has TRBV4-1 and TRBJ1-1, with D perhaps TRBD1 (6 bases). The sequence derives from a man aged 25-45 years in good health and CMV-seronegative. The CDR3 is CASSQEGGGALNTEAFF. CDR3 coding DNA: TGCGCCAGCAGCCAAGAAGGTGGGGGGGCGCTGAACACTGAAGCTTTCTTT.